This TCR beta chain was observed in a study of technical replicates of blood from a few donors. Germline V gives CDR1 LNHNV, CDR2 YYDKDF (reference sequence). V was cut by 2 bases and J by 2 bases, with 12 bases left in between. The CDR3 sequence is 15 residues long. The method was immunoSEQ multiplex PCR; TCRdb's version includes in-frame clones alone and lacks a portion of them. The repertoire consists of over 85,000 clones, with around 96% occurring once and the leading ten covering approximately 0.37%. The TCR sequence derives from a human donor in good health. Sequencing was performed on T cells isolated from PBMCs. The chain joins TRBV15 to TRBJ2-5; TRBD2 might be the D (6 bases). The DNA of the CDR3 is TGTGCCACCAGCAGAACCACTAGCCCTCAAGAGACCCAGTACTTC. This encodes CATSRTTSPQETQYF. The variable domain in full, with the rest retrieved from reference TRBV15 and TRBJ2-5, is DAMVIQNPRYQVTQFGKPVTLSCSQTLNHNVMYWYQQKSSQAPKLLFHYYDKDFNNEADTPDNFQSRRPNTSFCFLDIRSPGLGDTAMYLCATSRTTSPQETQYFGPGTRLLVL.